This TCR beta chain is drawn from a study of cytomegalovirus exposure and HLA in healthy donors. Study details: In a later analysis, it was reported that the approximately 110 validation repertoires had been produced on the same platform as the 670 or so repertoires belonging to the first cohort. General study points: CMV antigen specificity was confirmed in vitro for three CMV-associated chains. The study listed roughly 160 cytomegalovirus-associated TCR beta chains.

The protocol was immunoSEQ multiplex PCR, while the TCRdb copy is restricted to in-frame clones and leaves out a portion. The sample lists 150,000 or so clones; 70% to 90% were seen once. Concerning this clone: Antigen unknown.

Among the 110 or so subjects of the validation cohort, separate from the approximately 700-subject first cohort, were the donors. The clonotype was recovered from a human donor in good health. Sequenced sample: PBMCs.

The CDR3 sequence is CASSTTGNYGYTF. For the CDR3, the DNA is TGTGCCAGCAGTACGACAGGGAACTATGGCTACACCTTC. This chain joins TRBV28 and TRBJ1-2, with 7 bases matching TRBD1. The CDR3 length is 13 residues. The germline V gene encodes CDR1 MDHEN and CDR2 SYDVKM. Trimming at V came to 5 bases and at J to 2 bases, leaving 2 bases not matched to a gene.